Below, one T cell receptor (beta chain) is given with its context. The protocol was immunoSEQ multiplex PCR, while the TCRdb copy is restricted to in-frame clones and leaves out a portion. The profile shows more than 70,000 clones, around 79% of them singletons. This CDR3 spans 15 amino acids. Trimming removed 5 bases from V and 4 bases from J, with 18 bases in between. Germline V gives CDR1 LNHDA, CDR2 SQIVND (reference sequence). This sample was included in a study of cytotoxic CD8 clonotypes in ibrutinib-treated CLL. The material sequenced was PBMCs, taken after 12 months of ibrutinib treatment. The chain is built from TRBV19 and TRBJ2-7; no clear D. This sequence was found in a human donor with chronic lymphocytic leukemia. The CDR3 DNA follows: TGTGCCAGTAGTCCGGGCCTGGGATTGGAGTACGAGCAGTACTTC. It specifies CASSPGLGLEYEQYF. Full variable domain (outside the CDR3, taken from reference TRBV19 and TRBJ2-7): DGGITQSPKYLFRKEGQNVTLSCEQNLNHDAMYWYRQDPGQGLRLIYYSQIVNDFQKGDIAEGYSVSREKKESFPLTVTSAQKNPTAFYLCASSPGLGLEYEQYFGPGTRLTVT.